These 28 T cell receptor beta chains share one sample of origin, sequenced in a study of cytomegalovirus exposure and HLA in healthy donors. Primers: 60 Vbeta forward and 13 Jbeta reverse. Produced via immunoSEQ multiplex PCR; TCRdb's table is partial and in-frame only. Among about 180,000 clones listed, over 70% were seen once. Sequencing was carried out using PBMCs. The source of these receptors is a male donor in good health and CMV-seronegative.

In this sample, this clone turned up once. The V and J genes are TRBV28 and TRBJ2-3; D gene unclear. V was cut by 5 bases and J by 0 bases, with 3 bases left in between. This CDR3 has 12 amino acids. CDR1 and CDR2 (germline): MDHEN, SYDVKM. The CDR3 loop is CASSLSTDTQYF. DNA of the CDR3: TGTGCCAGCAGTCTAAGCACAGATACGCAGTATTTT. Full variable domain (remainder filled in from reference TRBV28 and TRBJ2-3): DVKVTQSSRYLVKRTGEKVFLECVQDMDHENMFWYRQDPGLGLRLIYFSYDVKMKEKGDIPEGYSVSREKKERFSLILESASTNQTSMYLCASSLSTDTQYFGPGTRLTVL.

The chain links TRBV7-9 to TRBJ2-7; 8 bases agree with TRBD2. The germline CDR1 and CDR2 sequences are SEHNR and FQNEAQ (reference sequence). J gave up 1 base and V 6 bases, and 11 bases lay outside the gene matches. The CDR3 covers 16 residues. CDR3 sequence (DNA): TGTGCCAGCAGGCCAAGCGGGGGACACCCATCCTACGAGCAGTACTTC. Amino acids: CASRPSGGHPSYEQYF. Drawing the rest from reference TRBV7-9 and TRBJ2-7, the complete variable domain is DTGVSQNPRHKITKRGQNVTFRCDPISEHNRLYWYRQTLGQGPEFLTYFQNEAQLEKSRLLSDRFSAERPKGSFSTLEIQRTEQGDSAMYLCASRPSGGHPSYEQYFGPGTRLTVT.

This chain joins TRBV10-3 and TRBJ1-1; the D gene is possibly TRBD1 (6 bases). The CDR3 covers 14 residues. V was trimmed by 4 bases and J by 3 bases, leaving 12 bases between them. Germline V gene data show CDR1 as ENHRY and CDR2 as SYGVKD. The CDR3 DNA sequence: TGTGCCATCAGTGTACAGGGTGGGGACACTGAAGCTTTCTTT. This translates into CAISVQGGDTEAFF.

The V and J genes are TRBV5-8 and TRBJ1-5, with TRBD1 identical over 7 bases. The V and J ends lost 0 bases and 7 bases, in that order; junction bases with no gene match: 4. The CDR3 has 14 amino acids. Germline V gives CDR1 SGHTS, CDR2 YDEGEE. As DNA, the CDR3 is TGTGCCAGCAGCTTGGACAGGGGTTGGCAGCCCCAGCATTTT. This translates into CASSLDRGWQPQHF.

V usage is TRBV7-6 and J usage is TRBJ2-7; perhaps TRBD1 as D (7 bases). The CDR3 length is 21 residues. Trimming took off 5 bases at V and 2 bases at J, with 34 bases between the two ends. Germline loops: CDR1 SGHVS, CDR2 FNYEAQ. Here the CDR3 DNA reads TGTGCCAGCAGCCCCCTGGTTTCCAGGACAGGTAGTCGGGACTCCACCTACGAGCAGTACTTC. Its translation: CASSPLVSRTGSRDSTYEQYF.

Points on this clone: This specimen includes other DNA sequences encoding the same CDR3. The chain has TRBV7-9 and TRBJ2-5; D not certain. The ends were cut back, 5 bases at V and 4 bases at J, with 5 bases in the middle. Germline V gene lookup returns CDR1 SEHNR and CDR2 FQNEAQ (reference sequence). This CDR3 has 11 amino acids. In DNA, the CDR3 is TGTGCCAGCAGCCCGCGAGAGACCCAGTACTTC. Translating it yields CASSPRETQYF.

A few counts support this clone. The CDR3 DNA is TGTGCCAGCAGCGCGGGAGGAGATACGCAGTATTTT. Residues: CASSAGGDTQYF. V is TRBV9 and J is TRBJ2-3; 7 positions match TRBD2. The CDR3 consists of 12 residues. The trim removed 3 bases at V and 5 bases at J, leaving 0 bases unmatched. Germline CDR1 and CDR2: SGDLS and YYNGEE.

The chain joins TRBV19 to TRBJ1-5; maybe TRBD1 (6 bases). CDR3 length equals 15 residues. Per the germline V gene, CDR1 is LNHDA and CDR2 is SQIVND (reference sequence). V lost 1 base to trimming and J lost 8 bases, with 15 bases between them. The CDR3 coding sequence is TGTGCCAGTAGTATAGTCCAAACAGGGTTAAAGCCCCAGCATTTT. This sequence encodes CASSIVQTGLKPQHF.

This chain joins TRBV5-1 and TRBJ1-1; D is undetermined. From germline, CDR1 is SGHRS and CDR2 YFSETQ. The CDR3 totals 13 residues. V lost 4 bases and J 0 bases, leaving 7 bases between the germline ends. CDR3 in DNA: TGCGCCAGCAGCCTGCACATGAACACTGAAGCTTTCTTT. It translates to CASSLHMNTEAFF.

This clone was recorded a few times. The CDR3 region is CASSLAGAGLNEQFF. CDR3 DNA sequence: TGTGCCAGCAGCTTAGCGGGAGCGGGGCTCAATGAGCAGTTCTTC. The chain joins TRBV7-9 to TRBJ2-1, with 7 bases lining up with TRBD2. CDR3 size: 15 residues. The V and J ends lost 0 bases and 6 bases, in that order; junction bases with no gene match: 5. Germline lookup yields CDR1 SEHNR and CDR2 FQNEAQ (reference sequence).

This chain joins TRBV5-4 and TRBJ1-2; D perhaps matches TRBD1 (5 bases). Germline lookup yields CDR1 SGHNT and CDR2 YYREEE (reference sequence). This CDR3 region has 15 residues. Trimming shortened V by 4 bases and J by 10 bases, and 23 bases separated the two germline ends. The CDR3, as DNA: TGTGCCAGCAGCAGTCCCCGGGACTCGGGAGAGGACTACACCTTC. Protein: CASSSPRDSGEDYTF.

This chain uses TRBV2 with TRBJ1-2; D not resolved. Trimming removed 9 bases at V and 7 bases at J, with 15 bases between. The CDR3 has 12 amino acids. The germline CDR1 and CDR2 sequences are SNHLY and FYNNEI. CDR3 amino acids: CASTLGNIGYTF. DNA for the CDR3: TGTGCCAGTACCCTAGGTAACATTGGCTACACCTTC.

This chain links TRBV5-1 with TRBJ1-3; no firm D call. Between the trimmed V and J ends, which lost 1 base and 1 base, there was a span of 15 bases. CDR3 size: 17 residues. CDR1 and CDR2 (germline): SGHRS, YFSETQ. CDR3 nucleotide sequence: TGCGCCAGCAGCTTGTACGGGGAAATCATTTCTGGAAACACCATATATTTT. Translation gives CASSLYGEIISGNTIYF.

V usage is TRBV27 and J usage is TRBJ2-7, with 7 bases matching TRBD1. The V segment lost 2 bases and the J segment 2 bases; nucleotides outside the gene matches: 6. This CDR3 has 15 residues. Germline lookup yields CDR1 MNHEY and CDR2 SMNVEV (reference sequence). CDR3 DNA sequence: TGTGCCAGCAGTTTAAGCAGGGGGTACACCTACGAGCAGTACTTC. This gives the protein CASSLSRGYTYEQYF.

The genes are TRBV4-2 and TRBJ1-5; a weak D match, TRBD1 (6 bases). Germline assignment: CDR1 LGHNA and CDR2 YNFKEQ. The length of the CDR3 is 12 residues. Trimming removed 9 bases from V and 7 bases from J, with 13 bases in between. This chain's CDR3 is CASSQGNQPQHF. CDR3 nucleotide sequence: TGTGCCAGTTCGCAGGGGAACCAGCCCCAGCATTTT.

V and J are TRBV6-6 and TRBJ1-1; 8 nucleotides align to TRBD1. The CDR3 runs 13 residues. The trim removed 5 bases at V and 6 bases at J, leaving 5 bases unmatched. Germline V gene data show CDR1 as MNHNY and CDR2 as SVGAGI (reference sequence). The CDR3 loop reads CASSRQGRAEAFF. The CDR3 DNA reads as TGTGCCAGCAGTCGACAGGGGAGGGCTGAAGCTTTCTTT.

The chain employs TRBV4-1 and TRBJ2-2, with TRBD1 identical over 7 bases. V lost 1 base, J lost 7 bases, and 3 bases stayed unmatched. Germline CDR1 is MGHRA and CDR2 is YSYEKL. There are 14 residues in the CDR3. The CDR3 protein is CASSQVQGYGELFF. In nucleotides, the CDR3 is TGCGCCAGCAGCCAAGTACAGGGGTACGGGGAGCTGTTTTTT.

This chain joins TRBV19 and TRBJ1-5; the match to TRBD1 covers 7 bases. The germline gives CDR1 LNHDA, CDR2 SQIVND (reference sequence). V was pared by 5 bases and J by 9 bases, with 16 bases of the junction left unmatched. The CDR3 extends over 16 amino acids. The CDR3 region is CASSDDRELAPGPQHF. The CDR3 region has the DNA TGTGCCAGTAGTGACGACAGGGAACTTGCCCCGGGGCCCCAGCATTTT.

This clone is a singleton in its sample. The V and J genes are TRBV7-8 and TRBJ2-7, with D possibly being TRBD2 (6 bases). CDR3 length: 14 residues. Trimming took off 0 bases at V and 1 base at J, with 7 bases between the two ends. Germline loops: CDR1 SGHVS, CDR2 FQNEAQ. CDR3 DNA: TGTGCCAGCAGCTTAGCGCGGGGATCCTACGAGCAGTACTTC. Translated: CASSLARGSYEQYF.

The chain employs TRBV6-6 and TRBJ1-5, with D tentatively TRBD1 (6 bases). The CDR3 is 16 residues long. Germline V gene data show CDR1 as MNHNY and CDR2 as SVGAGI (reference sequence). The ends were cut back, 6 bases at V and 11 bases at J, with 26 bases in the middle. This CDR3 is CASSHKDTGGANAQHF. Here the CDR3 DNA reads TGTGCCAGCAGCCACAAGGACACGGGGGGGGCGAACGCCCAGCATTTT.

This chain uses TRBV27 with TRBJ2-1, with 10 bases aligning to TRBD2. The CDR3 extends over 15 amino acids. Trimming cost V 7 bases and J 4 bases; bases outside gene matches: 7. Germline V CDR1 and CDR2: MNHEY, SMNVEV (reference sequence). CDR3 residues: CASTPLAGAYNEQFF. The CDR3 nucleotides are TGTGCCAGCACTCCTCTAGCGGGAGCATACAATGAGCAGTTCTTC.

This clone was found many times. The rearrangement joins TRBV5-6 to TRBJ1-1; D may be TRBD1 (5 bases). This CDR3 spans 15 amino acids. Germline values: CDR1 SGHDT, CDR2 YYEEEE. V lost 0 bases and J 2 bases, leaving 11 bases between the germline ends. CDR3 in DNA: TGTGCCAGCAGCTTGGGGTTCGGGACTAACACTGAAGCTTTCTTT. Amino acid sequence: CASSLGFGTNTEAFF.

The chain links TRBV6-5 to TRBJ1-3; D is unresolved. CDR1 is MNHEY and CDR2 is SVGAGI in the germline V gene. CDR3 length: 13 residues. Trimming left V 7 bases short and J 2 bases short, with 9 bases between. Here the CDR3 reads CASTASPGNTIYF. The CDR3 coding sequence is TGTGCCAGCACAGCGTCCCCTGGAAACACCATATATTTT.

The DNA for the CDR3 is TGTGCCAGCAGTTTATCTCGGAGGGATGAGCAGTTCTTC. Translated, it gives CASSLSRRDEQFF. This chain joins TRBV27 and TRBJ2-1, with a tentative D call TRBD2 (6 bases). CDR1 MNHEY and CDR2 SMNVEV come from the germline V gene (reference sequence). Trimming cost V 0 bases and J 8 bases, with 8 bases left between them. This CDR3 comprises 13 residues.

The chain carries TRBV7-9 and TRBJ1-2; TRBD1 matches 11 bases. V lost 4 bases to trimming and J lost 6 bases; unmatched junction nucleotides: 10. The CDR3 has 16 amino acids. In germline, CDR1 is SEHNR, CDR2 FQNEAQ (reference sequence). In DNA, the CDR3 is TGTGCCAGCAGCTCAATTAAATGGACAGGGGGCCATGGCTACACCTTC. Protein: CASSSIKWTGGHGYTF.

The chain is built from TRBV11-2 and TRBJ2-1; 10 bases align to TRBD2. The CDR3 is 15 amino acids. CDR1 is SGHAT and CDR2 is FQNNGV in the germline V gene. J lost 7 bases, V lost 4 bases, and 7 bases had no gene match. CDR3 sequence (DNA): TGTGCCAGCAGCTATCTAGCGGGAGAGTTTAATGAGCAGTTCTTC. It translates to CASSYLAGEFNEQFF.

The J gene is TRBJ2-3, the V gene TRBV9; 7 bases map to TRBD2. After removal of 4 bases from V and 2 bases from J, the junction contained 7 bases not matched to a gene. CDR3 length equals 15 residues. Germline CDR1 SGDLS, CDR2 YYNGEE. CDR3 DNA sequence: TGTGCCAGCAGCCTTCGCTGGGACTACACAGATACGCAGTATTTT. Protein: CASSLRWDYTDTQYF.

This clone was picked up a small number of times. This sequence joins TRBV10-3 and TRBJ2-1; 12 nucleotides agree with TRBD2. The germline CDR1 and CDR2 sequences are ENHRY and SYGVKD. The CDR3 covers 17 residues. Trimming took 3 bases from V and 2 from J; bases not matched to a gene: 5. The CDR3 DNA reads as TGTGCCATCAGTGATTATCGGACTAGCGGGGCCTACAATGAGCAGTTCTTC. It codes for CAISDYRTSGAYNEQFF.